The 19 T cell receptor beta chains reported below all come from one sample, sequenced in a study of cytomegalovirus exposure and HLA in healthy donors. TCRdb keeps only in-frame clones here, not all; method: immunoSEQ multiplex PCR. Of about 160,000 clones listed, roughly nine tenths are singletons. The sample was PBMCs. These receptors all come from a woman between 18 and 30 years old in good health and CMV-seropositive.

The chain employs TRBV5-1 and TRBJ2-7, with TRBD1 matching over 7 bases. V trimming: 2 bases; J trimming: 5 bases; junction bases outside the gene matches: 7. Germline V gives CDR1 SGHRS, CDR2 YFSETQ. The CDR3 totals 14 residues. CDR3 sequence reads: CASSFGDSLDEQYF. As DNA, the CDR3 is TGCGCCAGCAGCTTTGGGGACAGTCTGGACGAGCAGTACTTC.

V and J are TRBV6-6 and TRBJ2-5, with unresolved D. V was shortened by 3 bases and J by 4 bases, with 3 bases between the two germline ends. The CDR3 sequence is 11 residues long. The germline V gene encodes CDR1 MNHNY and CDR2 SVGAGI (reference sequence). In DNA, the CDR3 is TGTGCCAGCAGTTATAGAGAGACCCAGTACTTC. This sequence encodes CASSYRETQYF.

The chain has TRBV4-3 and TRBJ2-7, with 7 bases fitting TRBD2. This CDR3 spans 16 amino acids. Germline CDR1 and CDR2: LGHNA and YSLEER. J lost 0 bases, V lost 2 bases, and 7 bases had no gene match. CDR3 protein: CASSQTTTSASYEQYF. In DNA, the CDR3 is TGCGCCAGCAGCCAAACGACCACTAGCGCCTCCTACGAGCAGTACTTC.

This chain joins TRBV7-6 and TRBJ2-5; D is unresolved. This CDR3 has 11 residues. Per the germline V gene, CDR1 is SGHVS and CDR2 is FNYEAQ. V lost 4 bases, J lost 5 bases, and 5 bases lay in between. This CDR3 is CASSSLETQYF. Here the CDR3 DNA reads TGTGCCAGCAGCTCCCTGGAGACCCAGTACTTC. The whole variable domain, remainder taken from reference TRBV7-6 and TRBJ2-5, is GAGVSQSPRYKVTKRGQDVALRCDPISGHVSLYWYRQALGQGPEFLTYFNYEAQQDKSGLPNDRFSAERPEGSISTLTIQRTEQRDSAMYRCASSSLETQYFGPGTRLLVL.

J is TRBJ2-3 and V is TRBV7-2; D not resolved. The CDR3 spans 12 residues. Trimming removed 3 bases from V and 4 bases from J, with 5 bases in between. The V gene's germline CDR1 is SGHTA and CDR2 FQGNSA. CDR3 sequence (DNA): TGTGCCAGCAGCTTGTTCGCAGATACGCAGTATTTT. It yields the protein CASSLFADTQYF.

This rearrangement joins TRBV5-1 to TRBJ2-5; 7 positions agree with TRBD1. The CDR3 consists of 16 residues. Germline V gene lookup returns CDR1 SGHRS and CDR2 YFSETQ. Trimming removed 0 bases from V and 2 bases from J; junction bases left unmatched: 7. CDR3 amino acids: CASSLVPDREQETQYF. In DNA, the CDR3 is TGCGCCAGCAGCTTGGTACCCGACAGGGAACAAGAGACCCAGTACTTC.

The chain uses TRBV5-4 and TRBJ2-3, with TRBD2 matching over 8 bases. V lost 2 bases, J lost 4 bases, and 9 bases stayed unmatched. The germline V gene has CDR1 SGHNT and CDR2 YYREEE (reference sequence). This CDR3 is 16 amino acids long. CDR3: CASSLGPGGPADTQYF. In DNA form, the CDR3 reads TGTGCCAGCAGCTTAGGCCCGGGGGGGCCGGCAGATACGCAGTATTTT.

A note on this clone: Compared with germline, one end of the junction differs, possibly owing to a read error. The V call is TRBV19, the J call TRBJ1-5; 7 bases agree with TRBD1. This CDR3 region has 11 residues. Germline V gives CDR1 LNHDA, CDR2 SQIVND (reference sequence). CDR3 in DNA: TGTGCCAGTAGATCCGGGACAGCCCAACATTTT. Residues: CASRSGTAQHF.

The chain has TRBV4-1 and TRBJ1-4, with 7 bases matching TRBD1. The trim removed 2 bases at V and 4 bases at J, leaving 7 bases unmatched. The germline V gene encodes CDR1 MGHRA and CDR2 YSYEKL. The CDR3 has 16 amino acids. The CDR3 here is CASSQLPRDSNEKLFF. DNA of the CDR3: TGCGCCAGCAGCCAATTGCCCAGGGACAGTAATGAAAAACTGTTTTTT.

CDR3 sequence: CASSVAGSTLGNEQFF. The DNA for the CDR3 is TGTGCCAGCAGCGTAGCTGGGAGTACTCTGGGGAATGAGCAGTTCTTC. V usage is TRBV9 and J usage is TRBJ2-1, with D maybe TRBD2 (5 bases). Germline CDR1 SGDLS, CDR2 YYNGEE. This CDR3 is 16 amino acids long. The germline V and J ends were trimmed by 0 bases and 7 bases, with 17 bases remaining between them.

This rearrangement joins TRBV18 to TRBJ2-7; D is undetermined. Germline CDR1 KGHSH, CDR2 LQKENI. V dropped 0 bases and J dropped 4 bases, with 10 bases sitting between them. This CDR3 spans 14 amino acids. For the CDR3, the DNA is TGTGCCAGCTCACCACCGCGAGCCCAATACGAGCAGTACTTC. It specifies CASSPPRAQYEQYF.

This clone was counted a single time. V usage is TRBV5-7 and J usage is TRBJ2-5; D gene unclear. TRBV5-7 counts as an open reading frame of uncertain function. The germline V and J ends were trimmed by 4 bases and 4 bases, with 14 bases remaining between them. This CDR3 is 14 amino acids long. The CDR3 DNA reads TGTGCCAGCAGCAGAAGGTCCGGGTTAGAGACCCAGTACTTC. It yields the protein CASSRRSGLETQYF.

This rearrangement joins TRBV20-1 to TRBJ2-3; D remains ambiguous. This CDR3 has 10 amino acids. Trimming took 7 bases from V and 5 from J, leaving 7 bases between them. Germline loops: CDR1 DFQATT, CDR2 SNEGSKA (reference sequence). CDR3: CSVLQDTQYF. The CDR3 DNA is TGCAGTGTACTGCAAGATACGCAGTATTTT.

The chain carries TRBV7-2 and TRBJ2-7; a possible D gene is TRBD2 (5 bases). CDR1 is SGHTA and CDR2 is FQGNSA in the germline V gene. The CDR3 runs to 14 residues. The V gene lost 5 bases and the J gene lost 0 bases, with 11 bases spanning the gap. The CDR3 DNA is TGTGCCAGCAGCCCAAGACGGGGCTCCTACGAGCAGTACTTC. Protein: CASSPRRGSYEQYF.

This clone was detected only once. The chain couples TRBV18 to TRBJ1-2; 7 positions match TRBD1. The germline CDR1 and CDR2 sequences are KGHSH and LQKENI. The V and J ends lost 3 bases and 4 bases, in that order; junction bases with no gene match: 8. This CDR3 has 15 residues. CDR3 coding DNA: TGTGCCAGCTCACCTACCGGGGCAGGGGGCTATGGCTACACCTTC. Protein product: CASSPTGAGGYGYTF. Drawing the rest from reference TRBV18 and TRBJ1-2, the complete variable domain is NAGVMQNPRHLVRRRGQEARLRCSPMKGHSHVYWYRQLPEEGLKFMVYLQKENIIDESGMPKERFSAEFPKEGPSILRIQQVVRGDSAAYFCASSPTGAGGYGYTFGSGTRLTVV.

The rearrangement links TRBV5-1 to TRBJ2-1; D unclear. The CDR3 totals 15 residues. V was shortened by 0 bases and J by 0 bases, with 7 bases between the two germline ends. Germline values: CDR1 SGHRS, CDR2 YFSETQ. CDR3: CASSLESRSYNEQFF. CDR3 DNA sequence: TGCGCCAGCAGCTTGGAGAGCCGCTCCTACAATGAGCAGTTCTTC.

The chain couples TRBV19 to TRBJ1-2; TRBD1 agrees at 7 bases. V shed 4 bases and J 8 bases; nucleotides not matched to a gene: 10. Germline V CDR1 and CDR2: LNHDA, SQIVND (reference sequence). There are 14 residues in the CDR3. The DNA of the CDR3 is TGTGCCAGTAGTAGGGACAGCCTACTAAGGGGCTACACCTTC. It specifies CASSRDSLLRGYTF.

This chain uses TRBV30 with TRBJ1-3, with D perhaps TRBD1 (5 bases). Germline V gene sequence: CDR1 GTSNPN, CDR2 SVGIG (reference sequence). The V gene lost 2 bases and the J gene lost 0 bases, with 20 bases spanning the gap. There are 18 residues in the CDR3. CDR3 DNA sequence: TGTGCCTGGAGTACCGGGTTGGGCGGGGGAGTCTCTGGAAACACCATATATTTT. Translated, it gives CAWSTGLGGGVSGNTIYF.

The chain recombines TRBV11-2 with TRBJ2-2, with 14 bases identical to TRBD2. Germline V gives CDR1 SGHAT, CDR2 FQNNGV. The trim removed 5 bases at V and 4 bases at J, leaving 9 bases unmatched. The CDR3 runs 18 residues. The CDR3 coding sequence is TGTGCCAGCAGCCTCGGGACTAGCGGGAGACTAAGCACCGGGGAGCTGTTTTTT. Residues: CASSLGTSGRLSTGELFF.